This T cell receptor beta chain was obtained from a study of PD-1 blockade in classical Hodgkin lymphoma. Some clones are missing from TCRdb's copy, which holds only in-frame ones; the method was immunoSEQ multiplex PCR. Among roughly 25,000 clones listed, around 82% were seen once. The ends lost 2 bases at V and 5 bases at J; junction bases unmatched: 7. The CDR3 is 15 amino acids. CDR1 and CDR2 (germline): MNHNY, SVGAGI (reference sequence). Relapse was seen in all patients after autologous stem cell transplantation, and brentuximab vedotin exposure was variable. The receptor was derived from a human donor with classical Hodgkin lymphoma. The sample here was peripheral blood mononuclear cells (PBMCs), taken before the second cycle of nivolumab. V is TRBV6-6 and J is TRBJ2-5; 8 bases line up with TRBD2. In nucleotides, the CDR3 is TGTGCCAGCAGTTACCGGGGGGGGCTTGGGGAGACCCAGTACTTC. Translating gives CASSYRGGLGETQYF.